This T cell receptor (beta chain) was captured by sequencing in a study of blood T cell repertoires in COVID-19. About the research overall: The samples span acute and convalescent COVID-19 from the United States, Italy and Spain.

The method was immunoSEQ multiplex PCR; TCRdb's version includes in-frame clones alone and lacks a portion of them. The profile covers 200,000 to 250,000 clones, with about 82% appearing a single time and roughly 2% taken by the ten largest. CDR1 is MNHEY, CDR2 SVGAGI, per germline. The CDR3 contains 14 residues. V was pared by 9 bases and J by 3 bases, with 5 bases of the junction left unmatched. The receptor was derived from a woman in her forties or fifties who had recovered from COVID-19. Sequenced sample: PBMCs or T cells enriched from blood (not recorded which). This chain links TRBV6-5 with TRBJ2-4; 10 positions agree with TRBD1. CDR3 in DNA: TGTGCCAGTGACAGGGGGCTGGGCAAAAACATTCAGTACTTC. Translating gives CASDRGLGKNIQYF.